This T cell receptor (beta chain) was recorded in a study of T cells after yellow fever vaccination. Many counts were recorded for this clonotype. Its antigen is not known. By 5'RACE template switching, TCR cDNA was produced, with a universal primer site and UMIs added in the process. MiXCR, applied by TCRdb to the 5' RACE reads, yields one record per CDR3 protein. The data show hundreds of thousands of distinct CDR3 sequences, approximately 3.9% seen once. With V trimmed by 0 bases and J by 1 base, 6 bases remained unmatched. CDR1 and CDR2 (germline): GTSNPN, SVGIG (reference sequence). CDR3 length: 15 residues. Broader study findings: Although most clonotypes did not, a small share appeared in both CD4 and CD8 compartments.

The starting material was PBMCs, obtained on the day of the yellow fever booster vaccination. The origin of this receptor is a man between 18 and 29 years old who received the YFV17D yellow fever vaccine. This chain joins TRBV30 and TRBJ2-7; TRBD1 agrees at 7 bases. DNA of the CDR3: TGTGCCTGGAGTGTCTTGCCGGGACAGTCCTACGAGCAGTACTTC. As protein: CAWSVLPGQSYEQYF.